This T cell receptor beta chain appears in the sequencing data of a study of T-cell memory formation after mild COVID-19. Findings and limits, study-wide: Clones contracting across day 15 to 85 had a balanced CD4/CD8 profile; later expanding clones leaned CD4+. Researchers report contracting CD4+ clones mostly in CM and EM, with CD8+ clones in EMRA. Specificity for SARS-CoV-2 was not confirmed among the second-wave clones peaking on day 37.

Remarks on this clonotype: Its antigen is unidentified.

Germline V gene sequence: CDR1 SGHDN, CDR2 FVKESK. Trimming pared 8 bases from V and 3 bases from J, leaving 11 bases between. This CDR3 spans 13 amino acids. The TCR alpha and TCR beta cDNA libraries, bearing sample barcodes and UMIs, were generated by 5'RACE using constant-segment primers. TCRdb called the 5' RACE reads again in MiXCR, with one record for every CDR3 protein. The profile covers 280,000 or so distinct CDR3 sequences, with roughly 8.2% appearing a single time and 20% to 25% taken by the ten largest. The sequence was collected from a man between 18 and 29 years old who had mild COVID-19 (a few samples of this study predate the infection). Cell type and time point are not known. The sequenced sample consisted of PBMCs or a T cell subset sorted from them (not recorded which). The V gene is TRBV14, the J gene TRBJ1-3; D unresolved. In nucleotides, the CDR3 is TGTGCCAGCCGCAGAGGTTTTGGAAACACCATATATTTT. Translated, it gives CASRRGFGNTIYF.